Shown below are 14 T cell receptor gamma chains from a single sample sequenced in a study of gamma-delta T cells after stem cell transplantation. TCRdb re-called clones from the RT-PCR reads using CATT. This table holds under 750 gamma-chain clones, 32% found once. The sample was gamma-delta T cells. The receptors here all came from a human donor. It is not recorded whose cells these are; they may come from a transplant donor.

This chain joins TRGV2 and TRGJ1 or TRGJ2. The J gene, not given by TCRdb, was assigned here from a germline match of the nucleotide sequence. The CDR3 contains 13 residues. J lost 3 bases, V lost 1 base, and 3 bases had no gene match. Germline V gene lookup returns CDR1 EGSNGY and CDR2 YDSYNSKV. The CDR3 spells CATWDGIYYKKLF. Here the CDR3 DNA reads TGTGCCACCTGGGACGGTATTTATTATAAGAAACTCTTT.

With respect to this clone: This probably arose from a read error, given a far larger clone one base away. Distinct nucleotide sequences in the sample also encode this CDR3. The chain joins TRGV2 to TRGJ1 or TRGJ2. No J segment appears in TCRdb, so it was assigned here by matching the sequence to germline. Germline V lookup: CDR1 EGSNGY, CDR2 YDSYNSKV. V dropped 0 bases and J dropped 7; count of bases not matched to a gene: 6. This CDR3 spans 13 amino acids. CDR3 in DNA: TGTGCCACCTGGGACGGGCCGGGCTATAAGAAACTCTTT. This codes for CATWDGPGYKKLF.

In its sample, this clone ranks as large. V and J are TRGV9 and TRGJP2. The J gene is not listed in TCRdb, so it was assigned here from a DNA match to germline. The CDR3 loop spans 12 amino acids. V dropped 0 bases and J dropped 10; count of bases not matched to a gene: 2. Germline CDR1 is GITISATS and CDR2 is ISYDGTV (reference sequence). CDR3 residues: CALWEVPWIKTF. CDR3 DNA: TGTGCCTTGTGGGAGGTGCCTTGGATCAAGACGTTT.

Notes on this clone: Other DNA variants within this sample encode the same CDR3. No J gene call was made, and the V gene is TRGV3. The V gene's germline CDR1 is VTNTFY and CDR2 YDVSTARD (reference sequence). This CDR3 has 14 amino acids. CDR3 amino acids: CATWDTTHYYKKLF. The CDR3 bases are TGTGCCACCTGGGACACAACGCATTATTATAAAAAACTCTTT.

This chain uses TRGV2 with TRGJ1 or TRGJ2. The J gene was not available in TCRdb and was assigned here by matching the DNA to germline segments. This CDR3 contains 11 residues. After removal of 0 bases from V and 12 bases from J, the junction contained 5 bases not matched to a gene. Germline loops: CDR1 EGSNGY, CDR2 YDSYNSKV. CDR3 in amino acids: CATWDGPRKLF. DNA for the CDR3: TGTGCCACCTGGGACGGGCCGAGGAAACTCTTT.

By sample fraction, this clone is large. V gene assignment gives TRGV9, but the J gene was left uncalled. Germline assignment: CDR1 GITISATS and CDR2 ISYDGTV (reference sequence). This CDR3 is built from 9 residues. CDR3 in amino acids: CALWEVHLF. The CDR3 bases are TGTGCCTTGTGGGAGGTGCACCTCTTT.

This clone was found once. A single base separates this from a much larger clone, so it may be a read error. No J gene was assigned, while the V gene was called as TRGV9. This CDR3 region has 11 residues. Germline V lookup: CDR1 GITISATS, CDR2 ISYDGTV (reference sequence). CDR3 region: CALWERYKELF. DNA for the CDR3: TGTGCCTTGTGGGAAAGGTATAAGGAACTCTTT.

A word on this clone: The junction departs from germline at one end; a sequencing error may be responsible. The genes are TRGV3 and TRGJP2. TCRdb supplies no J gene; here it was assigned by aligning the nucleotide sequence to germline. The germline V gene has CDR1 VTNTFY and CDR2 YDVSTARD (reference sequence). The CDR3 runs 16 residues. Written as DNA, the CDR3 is TGTACCACCTGGGACAGGCGATTTAGCAGTGATTGGATCAAGACGTTT. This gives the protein CTTWDRRFSSDWIKTF.

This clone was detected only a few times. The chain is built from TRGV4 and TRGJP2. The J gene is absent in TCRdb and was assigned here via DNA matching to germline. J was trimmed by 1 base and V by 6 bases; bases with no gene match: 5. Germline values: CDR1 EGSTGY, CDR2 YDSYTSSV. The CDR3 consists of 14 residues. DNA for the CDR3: TGTGCCACCTGGTCCCTTAGTAGTGATTGGATCAAGACGTTT. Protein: CATWSLSSDWIKTF.

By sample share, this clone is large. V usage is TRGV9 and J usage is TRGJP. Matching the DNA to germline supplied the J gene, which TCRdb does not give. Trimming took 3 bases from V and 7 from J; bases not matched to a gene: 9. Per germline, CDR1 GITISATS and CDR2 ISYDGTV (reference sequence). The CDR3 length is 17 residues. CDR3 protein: CALWEPPAELGKKIKVF. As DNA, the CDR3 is TGTGCCTTGTGGGAGCCCCCCGCGGAGTTGGGCAAAAAAATCAAGGTATTT.

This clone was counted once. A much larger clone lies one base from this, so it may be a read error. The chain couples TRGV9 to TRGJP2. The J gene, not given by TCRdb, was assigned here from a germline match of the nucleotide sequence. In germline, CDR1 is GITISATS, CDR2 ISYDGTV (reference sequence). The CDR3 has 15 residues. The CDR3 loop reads CALWEVRVSNWIKTF. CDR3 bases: TGTGCCTTGTGGGAGGTGAGGGTTAGTAATTGGATCAAGACGTTT.

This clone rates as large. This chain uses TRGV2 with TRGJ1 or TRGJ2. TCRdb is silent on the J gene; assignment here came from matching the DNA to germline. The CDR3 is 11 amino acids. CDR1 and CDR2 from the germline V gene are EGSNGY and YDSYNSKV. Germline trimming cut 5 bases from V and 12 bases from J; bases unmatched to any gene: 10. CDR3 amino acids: CATWAYAGKLF. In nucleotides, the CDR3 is TGTGCCACCTGGGCCTACGCGGGGAAACTCTTT.

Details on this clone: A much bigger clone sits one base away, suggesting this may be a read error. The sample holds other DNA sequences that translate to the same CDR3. As DNA, the CDR3 is TGTGCCACCTGGGACGGGCCCGTAGGTTATTATAAGAAGCTCTTT. Translation gives CATWDGPVGYYKKLF. No J gene was named, though the V gene is TRGV2. Germline CDR1 reads EGSNGY; CDR2 reads YDSYNSKV. The CDR3 covers 15 residues.

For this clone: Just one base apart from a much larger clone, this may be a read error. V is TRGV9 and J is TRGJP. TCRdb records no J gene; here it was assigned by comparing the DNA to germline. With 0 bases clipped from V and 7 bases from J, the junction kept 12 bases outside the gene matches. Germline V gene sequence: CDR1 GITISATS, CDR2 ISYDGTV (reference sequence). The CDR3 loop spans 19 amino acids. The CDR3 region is CALWEVQRARELGKKIKVF. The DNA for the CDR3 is TGTGCCTTGTGGGAGGTGCAAAGAGCGAGGGAGTTGGGCAAAAAAATCAAGGTATTT.